Presented here are 18 T cell receptor beta chains from one specimen sequenced in a study of early T cells in non-severe SARS-CoV-2 infection. One entry per CDR3 protein, called by TCRdb with MiXCR from the 5' RACE reads. Of roughly 28,000 distinct CDR3 sequences detected, around 4.4% appear once; the ten largest clones hold about 4.2%. The sequenced sample was whole blood. These TCRs come from an adult who was a healthcare worker with PCR-confirmed SARS-CoV-2 infection or an uninfected control (not recorded which).

This clonotype was counted ten times or more. V usage is TRBV7-9 and J usage is TRBJ2-2; D gene unclear. CDR3 length equals 14 residues. CDR1 is SEHNR and CDR2 is FQNEAQ in the germline V gene (reference sequence). Deletions cut 3 bases from V and 4 bases from J, with 9 bases between. The chain's CDR3 is CASSLFTGTGELFF. The CDR3 DNA sequence: TGTGCCAGCAGCTTGTTTACCGGCACCGGGGAGCTGTTTTTT.

A few counts support this clonotype. The chain uses TRBV7-8 and TRBJ2-7; 8 positions agree with TRBD1. Trimming took 4 bases from V and 1 from J; bases not matched to a gene: 6. The germline V gene encodes CDR1 SGHVS and CDR2 FQNEAQ. CDR3 length equals 15 residues. CDR3: CASSSDRGRSYEQYF. CDR3 in DNA: TGTGCCAGCAGCTCCGACAGGGGAAGGTCCTACGAGCAGTACTTC.

This clonotype was detected ten times or more. The gene calls are TRBV7-8 and TRBJ2-1, with 12 bases matching TRBD2. This CDR3 has 15 residues. V lost 1 base, J lost 14 bases, and 9 bases stayed unmatched. Germline CDR1 reads SGHVS; CDR2 reads FQNEAQ. Here the CDR3 DNA reads TGTGCCAGCAGCTTAGACCCTCTAGCGGGAGGGATAGAGTTCTTC. Its protein is CASSLDPLAGGIEFF.

This clonotype appeared many times. V usage is TRBV27 and J usage is TRBJ2-2; D may be TRBD1 or TRBD2 (5 bases each). This CDR3 has 14 amino acids. Trimming pared 7 bases from V and 2 bases from J, leaving 11 bases between. From germline, CDR1 is MNHEY and CDR2 SMNVEV (reference sequence). CDR3 in DNA: TGTGCCAGCATAGGGGACCAAAACACCGGGGAGCTGTTTTTT. It translates to CASIGDQNTGELFF.

This clonotype occurred many times. The chain has TRBV11-2 and TRBJ2-4; no reliable D call. The CDR3 totals 14 residues. Germline V gives CDR1 SGHAT, CDR2 FQNNGV. Between the trimmed V and J ends, which lost 4 bases and 11 bases, there was a span of 18 bases. The CDR3 loop reads CASSSRPKSDLQYF. CDR3 nucleotides: TGTGCCAGCAGCTCGCGACCGAAGTCGGACCTTCAGTACTTC.

This clonotype was counted at least ten times. Sequence at one end of the junction differs from germline and may be a read error. This sequence joins TRBV4-1 and TRBJ2-1; D is perhaps TRBD2 (6 bases). The V gene's germline CDR1 is MGHRA and CDR2 YSYEKL. CDR3 length: 15 residues. Here the CDR3 DNA reads TGCGCCAGCAGCCAACCCCGGGACTCACAATCTCTACGTATCTTC. It codes for CASSQPRDSQSLRIF.

This clonotype was found a few times. The chain has TRBV20-1 and TRBJ1-1; no definite D call. The length of the CDR3 is 13 residues. The ends were cut back, 6 bases at V and 5 bases at J, with 16 bases in the middle. Germline V gives CDR1 DFQATT, CDR2 SNEGSKA (reference sequence). The CDR3 region is CSAIGRVRTEAFF. In nucleotides, the CDR3 is TGCAGTGCGATTGGGAGGGTGAGAACTGAAGCTTTCTTT.

The chain has TRBV10-3 and TRBJ2-1, with D perhaps matching TRBD1 or TRBD2 (5 bases each). In germline, CDR1 is ENHRY, CDR2 SYGVKD. Trimming removed 2 bases at V and 6 bases at J, with 20 bases between. The length of the CDR3 is 17 residues. The chain's CDR3 is CAISEGAGLRETNEQFF. CDR3 DNA sequence: TGTGCCATCAGTGAGGGGGCTGGTTTAAGGGAGACCAATGAGCAGTTCTTC.

This clonotype was seen at least ten times. The chain couples TRBV20-1 to TRBJ2-3, with 11 positions matching TRBD2. This CDR3 region has 13 residues. Germline CDR1 DFQATT, CDR2 SNEGSKA (reference sequence). The V and J ends lost 8 bases and 3 bases, in that order; junction bases with no gene match: 4. As DNA, the CDR3 is TGCAGTTCCACTAGCGGGGGAACAGATACGCAGTATTTT. Translation gives CSSTSGGTDTQYF.

The chain couples TRBV4-2 to TRBJ2-1, with 8 bases matching TRBD2. The J segment lost 15 bases and the V segment lost 0 bases, leaving 22 bases of the junction unmatched. The CDR3 loop spans 18 amino acids. The V gene's germline CDR1 is LGHNA and CDR2 YNFKEQ. CDR3 protein: CASSQEVMGRAGDLGPFF. For the CDR3, the DNA is TGTGCCAGCAGCCAAGAGGTGATGGGGCGAGCGGGGGATTTGGGTCCGTTCTTC.

This clonotype was detected many times. The rearrangement links TRBV7-9 to TRBJ2-1, with D uncertain. CDR1 and CDR2 from the germline V gene are SEHNR and FQNEAQ (reference sequence). This CDR3 comprises 15 residues. Trimming stripped 0 bases from V and 0 bases from J, with 6 bases between. CDR3 amino acids: CASSLAASSYNEQFF. In nucleotides, the CDR3 is TGTGCCAGCAGCTTAGCGGCAAGCTCCTACAATGAGCAGTTCTTC.

This clonotype was observed at least ten times. J is TRBJ2-7 and V is TRBV9; TRBD2 might be the D (5 bases). Germline V gene sequence: CDR1 SGDLS, CDR2 YYNGEE. Trimming cost V 2 bases and J 3 bases, with 9 bases left between them. The CDR3 contains 13 residues. The CDR3 DNA is TGTGCCAGCAGCGTGGACTGGAACTACGAGCAGTACTTC. Its translation is CASSVDWNYEQYF.

This clonotype has ten or more counts. The chain uses TRBV7-2 and TRBJ2-1; maybe TRBD1 (6 bases). The germline V gene has CDR1 SGHTA and CDR2 FQGNSA. The CDR3 is 13 residues long. Trimming shortened V by 1 base and J by 9 bases, and 10 bases separated the two germline ends. This CDR3 is CASSLGGPGEQFF. In DNA form, the CDR3 reads TGTGCCAGCAGCTTAGGGGGGCCTGGTGAGCAGTTCTTC.

There are many counts of this clonotype. This chain connects TRBV28 to TRBJ1-6, with a tentative D call TRBD1 (5 bases). The V and J ends lost 6 bases and 5 bases respectively, with 17 bases between them. The CDR3 runs to 16 residues. The germline gives CDR1 MDHEN, CDR2 SYDVKM. The CDR3 is CASRGTGVANNSPLHF. CDR3 sequence (DNA): TGTGCCAGCAGAGGGACGGGGGTAGCGAATAATTCACCCCTCCACTTT. The whole variable domain, filled in from reference TRBV28 and TRBJ1-6, reads DVKVTQSSRYLVKRTGEKVFLECVQDMDHENMFWYRQDPGLGLRLIYFSYDVKMKEKGDIPEGYSVSREKKERFSLILESASTNQTSMYLCASRGTGVANNSPLHFGNGTRLTVT.

This clonotype was recorded at least ten times. The rearrangement joins TRBV20-1 to TRBJ2-7, with TRBD2 matching 12 bases. V shed 1 base and J 3 bases; nucleotides not matched to a gene: 7. In germline, CDR1 is DFQATT, CDR2 SNEGSKA (reference sequence). CDR3 length: 16 amino acids. The DNA of the CDR3 is TGCAGTGCTAGAGGGAGGACTAGCGGGATGAACTACGAGCAGTACTTC. Amino acid sequence: CSARGRTSGMNYEQYF.

At least ten counts were recorded for this clonotype. V gene TRBV4-1 combines with J gene TRBJ2-3; 11 positions match TRBD2. The V segment lost 1 base and the J segment 0 bases; nucleotides outside the gene matches: 3. This CDR3 has 17 residues. Looked up from germline, CDR1 is MGHRA and CDR2 is YSYEKL. The DNA of the CDR3 is TGCGCCAGCAGCCAAGCAAGGACTAGCGGGAGCACAGATACGCAGTATTTT. It yields the protein CASSQARTSGSTDTQYF.

This clonotype was counted many times. The J gene is TRBJ2-2, the V gene TRBV11-2, with D perhaps TRBD2 (5 bases). The germline V gene encodes CDR1 SGHAT and CDR2 FQNNGV. The CDR3 has 16 residues. V dropped 4 bases and J dropped 4 bases, with 16 bases sitting between them. The CDR3 DNA is TGTGCCAGCAGCTCTCGGCGCGGGCAGGTCACCGGGGAGCTGTTTTTT. Protein sequence: CASSSRRGQVTGELFF.

This clonotype was detected a few times. The chain has TRBV6-4 and TRBJ2-2; D ambiguous. Germline V gene sequence: CDR1 MRHNA, CDR2 SNTAGT. Deletions cut 2 bases from V and 3 bases from J, with 4 bases between. The CDR3 has 13 residues. The CDR3 here is CASSDGDTGELFF. For the CDR3, the DNA is TGTGCCAGCAGTGACGGGGACACCGGGGAGCTGTTTTTT.